This TCR beta chain appears in the sequencing data of a study of chemoradiotherapy in HPV16-positive cancers. Comments on this clone: Its antigen is still unknown.

Study-wide results and limits: The functional HPV-specific definition rests on just a couple of HPV16-positive patients. Non-HPV-specific T cells did not expand in tumors during treatment, whereas candidate HPV-specific clones and E7-related motifs did.

Germline-derived CDR1 and CDR2 are SEHNR and FQNEAQ (reference sequence). The V gene end was trimmed by 5 bases and the J gene end by 4 bases; junction bases not matched to a gene: 6. The CDR3 covers 15 residues. The assay was immunoSEQ multiplex PCR, and TCRdb's table has in-frame clones only and misses some. The sample lists 4,500 or so clones, about two thirds occurring once. This TCR derives from a human donor with HPV-associated anogenital cancer. Source: tumor tissue, taken from a patient who underwent chemoradiotherapy. The rearrangement links TRBV7-9 to TRBJ1-2, with 11 bases matching TRBD1. The CDR3 sequence is CASSPRDRGAYGYTF. CDR3 DNA: TGTGCCAGCAGCCCCCGGGACAGGGGGGCCTATGGCTACACCTTC. The full variable domain, its missing parts supplied by reference TRBV7-9 and TRBJ1-2, is DTGVSQNPRHKITKRGQNVTFRCDPISEHNRLYWYRQTLGQGPEFLTYFQNEAQLEKSRLLSDRFSAERPKGSFSTLEIQRTEQGDSAMYLCASSPRDRGAYGYTFGSGTRLTVV.